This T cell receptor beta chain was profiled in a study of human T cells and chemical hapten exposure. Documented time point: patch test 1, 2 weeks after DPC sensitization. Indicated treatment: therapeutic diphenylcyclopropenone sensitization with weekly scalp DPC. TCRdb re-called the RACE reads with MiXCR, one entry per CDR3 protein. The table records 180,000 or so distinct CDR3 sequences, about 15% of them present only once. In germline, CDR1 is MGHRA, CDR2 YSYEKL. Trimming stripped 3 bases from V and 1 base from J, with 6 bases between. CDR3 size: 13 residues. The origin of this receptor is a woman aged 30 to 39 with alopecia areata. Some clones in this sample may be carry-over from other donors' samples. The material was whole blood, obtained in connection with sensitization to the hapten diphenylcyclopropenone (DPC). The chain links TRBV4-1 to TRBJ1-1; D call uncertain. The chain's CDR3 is CASSQPQNTEAFF. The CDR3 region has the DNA TGCGCCAGCAGCCAGCCACAGAACACTGAAGCTTTCTTT.